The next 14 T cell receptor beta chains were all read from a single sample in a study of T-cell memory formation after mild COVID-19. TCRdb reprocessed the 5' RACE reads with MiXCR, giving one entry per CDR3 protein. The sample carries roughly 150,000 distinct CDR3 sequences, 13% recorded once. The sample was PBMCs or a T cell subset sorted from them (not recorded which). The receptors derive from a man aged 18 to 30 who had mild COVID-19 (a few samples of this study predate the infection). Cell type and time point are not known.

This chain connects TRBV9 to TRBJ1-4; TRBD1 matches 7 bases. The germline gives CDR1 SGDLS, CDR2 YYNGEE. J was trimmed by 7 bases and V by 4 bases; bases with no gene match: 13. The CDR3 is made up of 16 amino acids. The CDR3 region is CASSIFIRTGVEKLFF. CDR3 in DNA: TGTGCCAGCAGCATATTCATCCGGACAGGAGTTGAAAAACTGTTTTTT.

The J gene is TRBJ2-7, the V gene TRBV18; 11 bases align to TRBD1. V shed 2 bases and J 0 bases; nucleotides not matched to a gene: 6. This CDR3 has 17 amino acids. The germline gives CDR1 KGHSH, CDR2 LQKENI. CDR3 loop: CASSPSGGTGGSYEQYV. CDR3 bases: TGTGCCAGCTCACCATCAGGCGGGACAGGGGGCTCCTACGAGCAGTACGTC.

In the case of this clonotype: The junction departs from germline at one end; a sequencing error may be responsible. In DNA, the CDR3 is TGCGCCAGAAGCTTAAATAGGGGAGAGACCCAGTACTTC. Translating gives CARSLNRGETQYF. The chain recombines TRBV5-1 with TRBJ2-5; tentative D call: TRBD1 (5 bases). CDR3 length: 13 residues. Germline loops: CDR1 SGHRS, CDR2 YFSETQ. Complete variable domain (other parts from reference TRBV5-1 and TRBJ2-5): KAGVTQTPRYLIKTRGQQVTLSCSPISGHRSVSWYQQTPGQGLQFLFEYFSETQRNKGNFPGRFSGRQFSNSRSEMNVSTLELGDSALYLCARSLNRGETQYFGPGTRLLVL.

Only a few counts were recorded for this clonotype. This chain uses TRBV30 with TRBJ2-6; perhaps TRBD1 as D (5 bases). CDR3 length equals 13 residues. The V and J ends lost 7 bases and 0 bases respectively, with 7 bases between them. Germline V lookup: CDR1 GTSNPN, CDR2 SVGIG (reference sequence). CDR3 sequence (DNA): TGTGCCTCAGGGTTCTCTGGGGCCAACGTCCTGACTTTC. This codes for CASGFSGANVLTF.

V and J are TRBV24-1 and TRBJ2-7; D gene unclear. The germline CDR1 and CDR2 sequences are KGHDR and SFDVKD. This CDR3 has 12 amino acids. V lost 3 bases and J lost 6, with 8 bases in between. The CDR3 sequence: CATSDGVGEQYF. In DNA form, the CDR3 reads TGTGCCACCAGTGATGGGGTTGGCGAGCAGTACTTC.

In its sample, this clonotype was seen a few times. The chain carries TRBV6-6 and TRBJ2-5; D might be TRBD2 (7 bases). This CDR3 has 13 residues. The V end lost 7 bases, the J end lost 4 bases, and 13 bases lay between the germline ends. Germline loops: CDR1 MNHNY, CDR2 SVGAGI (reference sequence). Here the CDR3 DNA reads TGTGCCAGCAACGCGGGGGCGGGAGAGACCCAGTACTTC. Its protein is CASNAGAGETQYF.

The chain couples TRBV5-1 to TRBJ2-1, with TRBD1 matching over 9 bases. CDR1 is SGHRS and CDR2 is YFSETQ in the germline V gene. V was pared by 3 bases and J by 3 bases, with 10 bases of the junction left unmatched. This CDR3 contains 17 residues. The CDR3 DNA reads TGCGCCAGCAGCTACCAAGGACAGGGGCAAATCTACAATGAGCAGTTCTTC. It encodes CASSYQGQGQIYNEQFF.

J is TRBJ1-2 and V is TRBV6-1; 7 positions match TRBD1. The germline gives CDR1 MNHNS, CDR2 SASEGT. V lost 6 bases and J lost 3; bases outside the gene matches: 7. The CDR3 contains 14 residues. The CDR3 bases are TGTGCCAGCAGCCGCCCCCAGGGGGACTATGGCTACACCTTC. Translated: CASSRPQGDYGYTF.

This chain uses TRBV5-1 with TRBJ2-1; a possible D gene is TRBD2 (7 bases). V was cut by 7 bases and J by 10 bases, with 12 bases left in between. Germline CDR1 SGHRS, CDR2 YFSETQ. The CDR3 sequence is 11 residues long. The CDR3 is CASRGAHEQFF. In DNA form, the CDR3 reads TGCGCCAGCCGGGGGGCCCACGAGCAGTTCTTC.

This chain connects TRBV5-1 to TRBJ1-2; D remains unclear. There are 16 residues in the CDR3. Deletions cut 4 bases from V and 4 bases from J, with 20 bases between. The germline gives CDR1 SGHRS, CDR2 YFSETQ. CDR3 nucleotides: TGCGCCAGCAGCCAAGGACCCCAGCAGACCATCTATGGCTACACCTTC. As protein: CASSQGPQQTIYGYTF.

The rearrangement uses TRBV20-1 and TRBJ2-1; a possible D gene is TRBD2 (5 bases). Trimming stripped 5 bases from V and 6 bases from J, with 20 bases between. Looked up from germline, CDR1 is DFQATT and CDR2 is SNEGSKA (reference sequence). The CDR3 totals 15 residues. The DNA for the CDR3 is TGCAGTGCTTCCCGGGCCTCGGGAAGGGTCAATGAGCAGTTCTTC. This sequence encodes CSASRASGRVNEQFF.

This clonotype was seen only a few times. The CDR3 DNA reads TGTGCCACCCAGGGGAGGACAGGGTCACACAATGAGCAGTTCTTC. Protein: CATQGRTGSHNEQFF. The gene calls are TRBV25-1 and TRBJ2-1; 8 bases agree with TRBD1. V shed 10 bases and J 5 bases; nucleotides not matched to a gene: 13. CDR1 is MGHDK, CDR2 SYGVNS, per germline. The CDR3 is 15 residues long.

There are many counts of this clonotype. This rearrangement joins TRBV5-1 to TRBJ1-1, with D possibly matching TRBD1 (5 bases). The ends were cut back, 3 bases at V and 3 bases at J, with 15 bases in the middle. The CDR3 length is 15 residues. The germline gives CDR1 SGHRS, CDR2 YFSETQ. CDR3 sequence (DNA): TGCGCCAGCAGCTCGGGACCCCCACGGGACACTGAAGCTTTCTTT. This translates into CASSSGPPRDTEAFF.

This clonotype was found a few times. The DNA for the CDR3 is TGTGCCAGCTCACCATTGGGACAGGGGAATCAGCCCCAGCATTTT. This gives the protein CASSPLGQGNQPQHF. The chain joins TRBV18 to TRBJ1-5; TRBD1 matches 10 bases. Losses at the gene ends were 2 bases for V and 4 bases for J; bases not matched to a gene: 2. Germline V gives CDR1 KGHSH, CDR2 LQKENI. The CDR3 consists of 15 residues.